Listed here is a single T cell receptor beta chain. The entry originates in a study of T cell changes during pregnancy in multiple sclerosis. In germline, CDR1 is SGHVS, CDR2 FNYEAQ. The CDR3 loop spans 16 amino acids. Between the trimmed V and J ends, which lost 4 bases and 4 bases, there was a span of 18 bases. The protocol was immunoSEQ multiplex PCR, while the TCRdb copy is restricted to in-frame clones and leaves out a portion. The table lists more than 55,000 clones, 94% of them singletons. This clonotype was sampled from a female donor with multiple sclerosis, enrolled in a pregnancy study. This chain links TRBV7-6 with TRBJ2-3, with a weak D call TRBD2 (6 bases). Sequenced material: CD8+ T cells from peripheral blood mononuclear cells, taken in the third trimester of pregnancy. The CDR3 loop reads CASSWNSGVDADTQYF. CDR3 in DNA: TGTGCCAGCAGCTGGAACTCGGGGGTAGACGCAGATACGCAGTATTTT.